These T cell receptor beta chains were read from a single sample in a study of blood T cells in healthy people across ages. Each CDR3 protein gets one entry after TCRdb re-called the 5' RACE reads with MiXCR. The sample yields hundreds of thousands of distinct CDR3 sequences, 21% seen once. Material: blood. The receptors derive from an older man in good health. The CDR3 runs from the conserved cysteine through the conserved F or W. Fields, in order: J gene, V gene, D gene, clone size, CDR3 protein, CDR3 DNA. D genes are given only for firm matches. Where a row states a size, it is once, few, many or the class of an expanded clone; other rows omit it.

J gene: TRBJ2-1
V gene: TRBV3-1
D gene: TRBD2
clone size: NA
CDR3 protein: CASSKAGEGNEQFF
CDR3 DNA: TGTGCCAGCAGTAAAGCGGGAGAGGGCAATGAGCAGTTCTTC

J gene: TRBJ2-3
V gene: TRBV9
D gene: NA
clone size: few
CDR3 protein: CASSDPRGDTQYF
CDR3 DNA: TGTGCCAGCAGCGACCCGCGGGGAGATACGCAGTATTTT

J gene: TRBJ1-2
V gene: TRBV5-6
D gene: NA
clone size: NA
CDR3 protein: CASSLVGGANYGYTF
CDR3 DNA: TGTGCCAGCAGCTTGGTTGGGGGGGCTAACTATGGCTACACCTTC

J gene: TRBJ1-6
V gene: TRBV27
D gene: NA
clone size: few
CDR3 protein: CASRIKGGHNSPLHF
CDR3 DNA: TGTGCCAGCAGGATCAAGGGGGGGCATAATTCACCCCTCCACTTT

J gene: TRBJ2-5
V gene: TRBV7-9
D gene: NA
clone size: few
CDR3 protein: CASRDRGETQYF
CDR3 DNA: TGTGCCAGCAGAGACAGAGGAGAGACCCAGTACTTC

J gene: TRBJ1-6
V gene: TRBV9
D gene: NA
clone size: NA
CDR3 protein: CASSVEGGQQNSPLHF
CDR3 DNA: TGTGCCAGCAGCGTAGAGGGCGGACAGCAGAATTCACCCCTCCACTTT

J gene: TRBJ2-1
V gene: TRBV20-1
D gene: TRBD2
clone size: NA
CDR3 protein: CSAKSGSGNEQFF
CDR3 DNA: TGCAGTGCTAAAAGCGGGAGTGGCAATGAGCAGTTCTTC

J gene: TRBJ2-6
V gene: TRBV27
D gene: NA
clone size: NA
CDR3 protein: CASSFVGAGANVLTF
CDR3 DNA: TGTGCCAGCAGTTTCGTTGGGGCGGGGGCCAACGTCCTGACTTTC

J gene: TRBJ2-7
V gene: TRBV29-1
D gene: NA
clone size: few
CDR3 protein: CSVGGKKDHSSEQYF
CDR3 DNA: TGCAGCGTTGGAGGGAAAAAGGACCACTCCTCCGAGCAGTACTTC

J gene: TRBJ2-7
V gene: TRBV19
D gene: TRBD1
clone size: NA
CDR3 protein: CASSNYRDSGIYGQYF
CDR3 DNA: TGTGCCAGTAGTAACTACCGGGACAGTGGGATCTACGGGCAGTACTTC

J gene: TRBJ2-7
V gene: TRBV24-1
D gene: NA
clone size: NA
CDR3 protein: CATSDSGYYEQYF
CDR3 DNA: TGTGCCACCAGTGATTCAGGATACTACGAGCAGTACTTC

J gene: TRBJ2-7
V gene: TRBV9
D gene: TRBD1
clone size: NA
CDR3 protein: CASSFSTGGGYEQYF
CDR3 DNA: TGTGCCAGCAGCTTTTCGACAGGGGGAGGTTACGAGCAGTACTTC

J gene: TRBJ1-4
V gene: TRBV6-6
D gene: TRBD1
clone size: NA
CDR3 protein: CASSRTGLATNEKLFF
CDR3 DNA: TGTGCCAGCAGTCGGACAGGACTTGCAACTAATGAAAAACTGTTTTTT

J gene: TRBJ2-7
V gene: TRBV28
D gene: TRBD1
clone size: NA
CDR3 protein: CASTPGTGIYEQYF
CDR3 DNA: TGTGCCAGCACCCCCGGGACAGGGATCTACGAGCAGTACTTC

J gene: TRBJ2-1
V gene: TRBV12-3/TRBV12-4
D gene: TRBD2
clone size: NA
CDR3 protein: CASSFQGTSGKTYNEQFF
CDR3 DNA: TGTGCCAGCAGTTTTCAGGGGACTAGCGGGAAAACATACAATGAGCAGTTCTTC

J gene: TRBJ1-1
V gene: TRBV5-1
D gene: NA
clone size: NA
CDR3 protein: CASSFGDSDTEAFF
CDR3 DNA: TGCGCCAGCAGCTTTGGGGACTCCGACACTGAAGCTTTCTTT

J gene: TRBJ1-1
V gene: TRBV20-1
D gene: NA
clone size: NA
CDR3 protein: CSALGPNTEAFF
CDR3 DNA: TGCAGTGCTCTCGGACCGAACACTGAAGCTTTCTTT

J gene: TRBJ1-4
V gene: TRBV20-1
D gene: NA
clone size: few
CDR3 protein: CSARGLPGHGDEKLFF
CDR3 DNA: TGCAGTGCTAGAGGCCTTCCGGGACACGGGGATGAAAAACTGTTTTTT

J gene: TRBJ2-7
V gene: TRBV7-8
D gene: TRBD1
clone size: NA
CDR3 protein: CASSLVRGSSYEQYF
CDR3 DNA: TGTGCCAGCAGCTTAGTCAGGGGGAGTTCCTACGAGCAGTACTTC

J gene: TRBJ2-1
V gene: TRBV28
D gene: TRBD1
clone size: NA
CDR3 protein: CASSSGQGATSYNEQFF
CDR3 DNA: TGTGCCAGCAGTTCGGGACAGGGGGCCACCTCCTACAATGAGCAGTTCTTC

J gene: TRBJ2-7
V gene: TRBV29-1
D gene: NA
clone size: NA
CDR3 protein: CSVRLAGAAAYEQYF
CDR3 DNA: TGCAGCGTTCGTCTGGCAGGGGCGGCCGCCTACGAGCAGTACTTC

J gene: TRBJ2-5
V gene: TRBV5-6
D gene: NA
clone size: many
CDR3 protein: CASSLGGRIQETQYF
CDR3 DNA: TGTGCCAGCAGCTTAGGGGGACGGATCCAAGAGACCCAGTACTTC

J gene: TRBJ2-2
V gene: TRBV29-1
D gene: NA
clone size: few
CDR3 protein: CSVELQVANTGELFF
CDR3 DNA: TGCAGCGTTGAACTCCAGGTCGCGAACACCGGGGAGCTGTTTTTT

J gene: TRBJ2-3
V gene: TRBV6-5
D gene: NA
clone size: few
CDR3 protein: CASRPSDRFTQYF
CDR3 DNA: TGTGCCAGCAGACCCAGCGACAGGTTTACGCAGTATTTT

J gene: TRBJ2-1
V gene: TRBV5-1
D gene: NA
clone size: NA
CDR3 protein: CASSWNRGMAGEQFF
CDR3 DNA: TGCGCCAGCAGCTGGAACAGAGGAATGGCTGGAGAGCAGTTCTTC

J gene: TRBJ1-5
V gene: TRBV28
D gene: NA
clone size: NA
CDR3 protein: CASKPGQVNQPQHF
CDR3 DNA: TGTGCCAGCAAACCGGGCCAGGTCAATCAGCCCCAGCATTTT

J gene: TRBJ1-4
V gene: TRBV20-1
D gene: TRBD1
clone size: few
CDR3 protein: CSADRDRDEKLFF
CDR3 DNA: TGCAGTGCTGACCGGGACAGGGATGAAAAACTGTTTTTT

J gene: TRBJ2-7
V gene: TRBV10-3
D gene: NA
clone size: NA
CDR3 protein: CAISEADSYEQYF
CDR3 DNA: TGTGCCATCAGTGAAGCGGACAGCTACGAGCAGTACTTC

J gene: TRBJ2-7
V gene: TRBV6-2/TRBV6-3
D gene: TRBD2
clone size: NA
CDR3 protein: CASTSIAGDYDEQYF
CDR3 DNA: TGTGCCAGCACTTCGATAGCGGGGGATTACGACGAGCAGTACTTC

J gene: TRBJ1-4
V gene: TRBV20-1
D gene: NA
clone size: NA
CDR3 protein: CSARDSRGQDNEKLFF
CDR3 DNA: TGCAGTGCTAGAGATAGCCGGGGGCAGGATAATGAAAAACTGTTTTTT

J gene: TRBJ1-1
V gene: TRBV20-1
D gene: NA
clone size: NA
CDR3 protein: CSARVVAGAFF
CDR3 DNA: TGCAGTGCTCGAGTGGTGGCGGGAGCTTTCTTT

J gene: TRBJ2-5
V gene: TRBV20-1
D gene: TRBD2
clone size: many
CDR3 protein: CSATTWTSGNQETQYF
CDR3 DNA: TGCAGTGCCACGACCTGGACTAGCGGGAACCAAGAGACCCAGTACTTC

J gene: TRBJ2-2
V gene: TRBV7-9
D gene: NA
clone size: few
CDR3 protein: CAGGGSGTNTGELFF
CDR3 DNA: TGTGCCGGCGGAGGCAGCGGTACGAACACCGGGGAGCTGTTTTTT

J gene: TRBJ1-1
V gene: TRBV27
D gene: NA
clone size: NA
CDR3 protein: CASSPGRYTEAFF
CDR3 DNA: TGTGCCAGCAGCCCAGGGCGATACACTGAAGCTTTCTTT

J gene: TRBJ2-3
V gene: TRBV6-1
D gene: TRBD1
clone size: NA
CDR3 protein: CASNSGQVRADTQYF
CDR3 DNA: TGTGCCAGCAACTCAGGACAGGTTAGGGCAGATACGCAGTATTTT

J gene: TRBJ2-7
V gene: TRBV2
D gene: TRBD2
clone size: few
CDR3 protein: CASSDGLAGGLNSYEQYF
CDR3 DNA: TGTGCCAGCAGTGACGGTCTAGCGGGAGGGCTGAACTCCTACGAGCAGTACTTC

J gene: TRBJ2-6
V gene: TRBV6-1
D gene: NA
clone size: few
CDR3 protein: CASRGSTPGANVLTF
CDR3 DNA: TGTGCCAGCAGGGGCAGTACGCCTGGGGCCAACGTCCTGACTTTC

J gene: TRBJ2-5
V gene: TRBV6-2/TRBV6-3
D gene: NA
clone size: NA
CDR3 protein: CASSHRGAELQETQYF
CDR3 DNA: TGTGCCAGCAGTCACCGGGGAGCGGAGCTCCAAGAGACCCAGTACTTC

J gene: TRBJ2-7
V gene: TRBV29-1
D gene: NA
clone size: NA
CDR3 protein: CSVGFSGVPSYEQYF
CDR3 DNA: TGCAGCGTTGGCTTTAGTGGGGTTCCCTCCTACGAGCAGTACTTC

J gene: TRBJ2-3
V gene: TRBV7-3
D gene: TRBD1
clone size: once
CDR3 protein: CASSTGQGAYTQYF
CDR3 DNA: TGTGCCAGCAGCACCGGACAGGGCGCATATACGCAGTATTTT

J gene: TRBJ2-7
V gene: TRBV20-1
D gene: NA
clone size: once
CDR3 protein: CSASTGRIDEQYF
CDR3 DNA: TGCAGTGCTAGTACGGGCAGGATCGACGAGCAGTACTTC

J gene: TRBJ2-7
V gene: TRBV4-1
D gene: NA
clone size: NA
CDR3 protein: CASSQDGGFIREQYF
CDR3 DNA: TGCGCCAGCAGCCAAGATGGGGGCTTTATACGCGAGCAGTACTTC

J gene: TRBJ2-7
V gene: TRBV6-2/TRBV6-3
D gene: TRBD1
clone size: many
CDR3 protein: CASRGQGDEQYF
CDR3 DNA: TGTGCCAGCAGAGGACAGGGGGACGAGCAGTACTTC

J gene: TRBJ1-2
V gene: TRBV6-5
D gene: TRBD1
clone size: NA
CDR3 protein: CASRQGKGSGYTF
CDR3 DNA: TGTGCCAGCAGACAGGGGAAAGGCAGCGGCTACACCTTC

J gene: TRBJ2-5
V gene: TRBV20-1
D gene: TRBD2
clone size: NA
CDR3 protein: CSARRLAGGPETQYF
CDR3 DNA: TGCAGTGCTAGACGACTAGCGGGAGGGCCGGAGACCCAGTACTTC

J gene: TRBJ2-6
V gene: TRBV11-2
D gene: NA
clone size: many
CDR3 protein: CASSSTSKRTPSGANVLTF
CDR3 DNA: TGTGCCAGCAGCTCTACATCAAAGCGGACACCCTCTGGGGCCAACGTCCTGACTTTC

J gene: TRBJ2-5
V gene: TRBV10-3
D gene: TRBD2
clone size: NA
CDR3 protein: CAISGGLAGGYQETQYF
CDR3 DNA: TGTGCCATCAGTGGGGGACTAGCGGGAGGGTACCAAGAGACCCAGTACTTC

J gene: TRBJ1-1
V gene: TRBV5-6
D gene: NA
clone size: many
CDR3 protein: CASSSTGYTEAFF
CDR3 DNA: TGTGCCAGCAGCTCAACAGGGTACACTGAAGCTTTCTTT

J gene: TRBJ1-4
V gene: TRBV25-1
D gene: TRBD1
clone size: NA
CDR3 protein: CASRESGTGGEKLFF
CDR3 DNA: TGTGCCAGCAGGGAATCCGGGACAGGGGGCGAAAAACTGTTTTTT

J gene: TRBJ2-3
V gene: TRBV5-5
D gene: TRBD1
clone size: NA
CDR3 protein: CASSLPTGSGTDTQYF
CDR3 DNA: TGTGCCAGCAGCTTGCCGACAGGGTCGGGCACAGATACGCAGTATTTT

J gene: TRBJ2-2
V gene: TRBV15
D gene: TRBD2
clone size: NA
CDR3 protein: CATSPRGGSVTGELFF
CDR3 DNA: TGTGCCACCAGCCCAAGGGGCGGGAGTGTGACCGGGGAGCTGTTTTTT

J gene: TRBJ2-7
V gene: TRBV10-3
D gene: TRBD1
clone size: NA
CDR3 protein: CATSPGTGIKGYEQYF
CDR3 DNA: TGTGCCACCAGTCCCGGGACAGGGATTAAGGGCTACGAGCAGTACTTC

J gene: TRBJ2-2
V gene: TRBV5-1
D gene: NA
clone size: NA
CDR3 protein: CASSMETGELFF
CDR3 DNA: TGCGCCAGCAGTATGGAGACCGGGGAGCTGTTTTTT

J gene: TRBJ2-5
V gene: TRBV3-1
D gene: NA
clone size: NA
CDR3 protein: CASSPIGLGETQYF
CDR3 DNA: TGTGCCAGCAGCCCTATTGGCTTGGGGGAGACCCAGTACTTC